These 11 T cell receptor beta chains were all obtained from the same sample, sequenced in a study of shared clonotypes between healthy human individuals (dated by TCRdb to 2018 to 2021). Library construction relied on the immunoSEQ multiplex PCR assay. Imported from immuneACCESS, the table was reduced by TCRdb to in-frame sequences with V and J called. These copies leave out some clones; in studies compared against another copy, an unresolved V gene accounts for under half, and the cause of the remainder is not known. This sample gives just over 2,000,000 clones in total; about 95% of them show up just once. The top ten hold 1% to 1.3% of the sample. CD8 naive samples consisted of CD45RO-negative cells that were positively selected for CCR7, yielding a CD45RA+CCR7+ population without TemRA cells. The sequenced material came from naive CD8+ T cells sorted from blood. The sample's cell subset or site label is to be understood as: CD45RA+CCR7+. Source of these receptors: a man aged 18 to 29 in good health.

This chain uses TRBV4-3 with TRBJ2-1; 14 positions match TRBD2. The germline V gene encodes CDR1 LGHNA and CDR2 YSLEER. The V segment lost 2 bases and the J segment 7 bases; nucleotides outside the gene matches: 4. The CDR3 consists of 16 residues. CDR3 in DNA: TGCGCCAGCAGCCAATCCGGGACTAGCGGGAGAAATGAGCAGTTCTTC. Amino acids: CASSQSGTSGRNEQFF.

The V and J genes are TRBV2 and TRBJ2-1; 10 bases line up with TRBD1. Germline trimming cut 1 base from V and 9 bases from J; bases unmatched to any gene: 6. The CDR3 loop spans 15 amino acids. The germline CDR1 and CDR2 sequences are SNHLY and FYNNEI. The CDR3 bases are TGTGCCAGCAGTGAAGGCGGACAGGGGGTGCCTGAGCAGTTCTTC. Its protein product is CASSEGGQGVPEQFF. The complete variable domain, with remaining parts taken from reference TRBV2 and TRBJ2-1, reads EPEVTQTPSHQVTQMGQEVILRCVPISNHLYFYWYRQILGQKVEFLVSFYNNEISEKSEIFDDQFSVERPDGSNFTLKIRSTKLEDSAMYFCASSEGGQGVPEQFFGPGTRLTVL.

This chain connects TRBV28 to TRBJ2-2; weak D call: TRBD2 (5 bases). Trimming took off 6 bases at V and 10 bases at J, with 18 bases between the two ends. Germline CDR1 reads MDHEN; CDR2 reads SYDVKM. CDR3 length: 14 residues. In nucleotides, the CDR3 is TGTGCCAGCAGCCCGGGGTTGGCGTCCGAGGAGCTGTTTTTT. The encoded protein is CASSPGLASEELFF.

V gene TRBV9 combines with J gene TRBJ2-5; D is uncertain. CDR3 length: 13 amino acids. Germline CDR1 and CDR2: SGDLS and YYNGEE. Between the trimmed V and J ends, which lost 1 base and 5 bases, there was a span of 9 bases. The CDR3 here is CASSVRALETQYF. CDR3 coding DNA: TGTGCCAGCAGCGTACGGGCACTCGAGACCCAGTACTTC.

This chain links TRBV2 with TRBJ1-6; D unclear. CDR1 and CDR2 (germline): SNHLY, FYNNEI. The CDR3 covers 15 residues. The germline V and J ends were trimmed by 2 bases and 8 bases, with 13 bases remaining between them. The chain's CDR3 is CASSEYRGLDSPLHF. The CDR3 nucleotides are TGTGCCAGCAGTGAATACAGAGGGTTGGATTCACCCCTCCACTTT.

This rearrangement joins TRBV18 to TRBJ2-2; D is unresolved. This CDR3 has 16 residues. Germline V gene data show CDR1 as KGHSH and CDR2 as LQKENI. Trimming took 2 bases from V and 4 from J, leaving 14 bases between them. CDR3 DNA sequence: TGTGCCAGCTCACCATGGTACGGTATCGGCACCGGGGAGCTGTTTTTT. Translation: CASSPWYGIGTGELFF.

CDR3 sequence: CASRNIAEGQETQYF. CDR3 coding DNA: TGTGCCAGCAGGAATATAGCGGAAGGCCAAGAGACCCAGTACTTC. The chain links TRBV28 to TRBJ2-5, with D tentatively TRBD2 (6 bases). The CDR3 totals 15 residues. With 6 bases removed from V and 1 base from J, the gap between germline ends came to 15 bases. Germline-derived CDR1 and CDR2 are MDHEN and SYDVKM.

The chain uses TRBV7-3 and TRBJ2-5, with TRBD1 identical over 8 bases. CDR1 is SGHTA and CDR2 is FQGTGA in the germline V gene. This CDR3 is 12 amino acids long. With V trimmed by 5 bases and J by 10 bases, 6 bases remained unmatched. This CDR3 reads CASSPETGVQYF. In nucleotides, the CDR3 is TGTGCCAGCAGCCCAGAGACAGGGGTCCAGTACTTC.

The V and J genes are TRBV4-1 and TRBJ1-1, with D hard to call. The CDR3 is 13 residues long. With 4 bases removed from V and 5 bases from J, the gap between germline ends came to 11 bases. Germline CDR1 and CDR2: MGHRA and YSYEKL. The CDR3 DNA follows: TGCGCCAGCAGCCTTGACATGGGGACTGAAGCTTTCTTT. Residues: CASSLDMGTEAFF.

With regard to this clone: Other DNA variants within this sample encode the same CDR3. This chain connects TRBV5-1 to TRBJ2-7; D is possibly TRBD2 (5 bases). The CDR3 consists of 12 residues. Germline assignment: CDR1 SGHRS and CDR2 YFSETQ. Trimming shortened V by 2 bases and J by 5 bases, and 8 bases separated the two germline ends. The CDR3 sequence: CASSFAGDEQYF. CDR3 DNA: TGCGCCAGCAGCTTTGCGGGCGACGAGCAGTACTTC.

The chain has TRBV11-2 and TRBJ1-1; TRBD1 matches at 7 bases. The germline V gene has CDR1 SGHAT and CDR2 FQNNGV. This CDR3 is 15 amino acids long. J gave up 4 bases and V 4 bases, and 9 bases lay outside the gene matches. CDR3: CASSSTKTGITEAFF. The CDR3 coding sequence is TGTGCCAGCAGCTCTACGAAGACAGGGATCACTGAAGCTTTCTTT.